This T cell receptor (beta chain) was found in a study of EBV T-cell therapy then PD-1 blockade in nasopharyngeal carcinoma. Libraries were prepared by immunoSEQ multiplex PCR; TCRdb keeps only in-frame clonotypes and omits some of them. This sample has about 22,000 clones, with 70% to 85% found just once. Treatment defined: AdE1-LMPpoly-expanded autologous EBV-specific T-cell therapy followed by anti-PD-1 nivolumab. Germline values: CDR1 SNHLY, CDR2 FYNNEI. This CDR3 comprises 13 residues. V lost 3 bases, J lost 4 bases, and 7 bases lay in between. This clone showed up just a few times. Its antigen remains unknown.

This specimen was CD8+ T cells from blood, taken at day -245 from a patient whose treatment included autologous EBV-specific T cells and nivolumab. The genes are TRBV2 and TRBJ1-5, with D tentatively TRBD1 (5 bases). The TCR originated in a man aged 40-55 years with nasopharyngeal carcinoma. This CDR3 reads CASSEDINQPQHF. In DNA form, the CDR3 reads TGTGCCAGCAGTGAGGACATTAATCAGCCCCAGCATTTT.